This T cell receptor beta chain was identified in a study of cytomegalovirus exposure and HLA in healthy donors. Findings and limits, study-wide: First-cohort TCR clusters were later found to tend to co-occur in the approximately 120 validation repertoires. The study listed 164 cytomegalovirus-associated TCR beta chains. The authors confirmed in vitro that a few CMV-associated chains were specific for CMV antigens.

This clone showed up just a few times. As yet, its antigen is unknown. J lost 4 bases, V lost 9 bases, and 11 bases had no gene match. Germline V lookup: CDR1 LNHDA, CDR2 SQIVND (reference sequence). There are 15 residues in the CDR3. Separation from the roughly 700-subject first cohort characterized the roughly 120-subject validation cohort, to which the donors belonged. Assay used: immunoSEQ multiplex PCR; TCRdb lists only in-frame clones, some missing. This table holds about 140,000 clones, about four fifths found once. The receptor was isolated from a woman in her thirties in good health and CMV-seronegative. This chain uses TRBV19 with TRBJ1-5; 8 bases align to TRBD1. The sequenced sample consisted of PBMCs. CDR3 loop: CASSSGQGYNQPQHF. CDR3 bases: TGTGCCAGCTCCTCAGGACAGGGCTATAATCAGCCCCAGCATTTT.